This entry features one T cell receptor beta chain sequence. Its cognate antigen is unknown. Some clones are missing from TCRdb's copy, which holds only in-frame ones; the method was immunoSEQ multiplex PCR. The top ten clones hold about 9.4% of a sample with about 70,000 clones, around 83% of them seen once. These data belong to a study of T cell responses to AZD1222 COVID-19 vaccine. In the study overall: Pooled samples include second doses given at about 4 or 12 weeks.

Study-level findings and limits: Seropositive at baseline were only a handful of AZD1222 recipients. There were mostly white British donors and more females than males, and clonal diversity was possibly underestimated. Per reports, nearly half of all spike-specific TCRs target regions that are unmutated in variants.

Germline values: CDR1 SGHDT, CDR2 YYEEEE. The CDR3 sequence is 15 residues long. V lost 4 bases, J lost 4 bases, and 5 bases stayed unmatched. The sample was peripheral blood, taken on day 0 of AZD1222 vaccination. The chain carries TRBV5-6 and TRBJ1-1; 12 bases are a match to TRBD1. This clonotype was obtained from an adult in good health. As DNA, the CDR3 is TGTGCCAGCAGCCCGGGGACAGGGGGCGGCACTGAAGCTTTCTTT. Protein sequence: CASSPGTGGGTEAFF.